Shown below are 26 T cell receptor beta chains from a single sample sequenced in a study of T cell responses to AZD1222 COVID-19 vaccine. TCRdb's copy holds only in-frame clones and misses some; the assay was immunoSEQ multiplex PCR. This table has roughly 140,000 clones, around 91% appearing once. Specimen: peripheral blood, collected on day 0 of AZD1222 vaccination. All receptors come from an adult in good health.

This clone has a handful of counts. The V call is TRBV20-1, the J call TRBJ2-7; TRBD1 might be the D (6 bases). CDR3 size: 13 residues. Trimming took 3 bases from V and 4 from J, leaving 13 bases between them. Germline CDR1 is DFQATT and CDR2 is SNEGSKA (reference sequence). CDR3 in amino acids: CSASKDRFYEQYF. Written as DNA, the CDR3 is TGCAGTGCTAGTAAGGACAGATTTTACGAGCAGTACTTC.

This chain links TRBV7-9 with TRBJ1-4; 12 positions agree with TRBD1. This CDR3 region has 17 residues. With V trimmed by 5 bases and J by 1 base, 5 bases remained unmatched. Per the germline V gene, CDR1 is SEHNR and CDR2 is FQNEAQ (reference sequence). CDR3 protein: CASSPGQGARTNEKLFF. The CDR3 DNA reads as TGTGCCAGCAGCCCGGGACAGGGGGCCAGAACTAATGAAAAACTGTTTTTT.

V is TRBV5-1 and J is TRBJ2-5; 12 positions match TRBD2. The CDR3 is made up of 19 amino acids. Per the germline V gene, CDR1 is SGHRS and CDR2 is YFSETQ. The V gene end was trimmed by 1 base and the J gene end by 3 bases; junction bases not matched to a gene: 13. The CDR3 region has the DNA TGCGCCAGCAGCTTGTTTAGACCGGGACTAGCGGGCGAAGAAGAGACCCAGTACTTC. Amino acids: CASSLFRPGLAGEEETQYF.

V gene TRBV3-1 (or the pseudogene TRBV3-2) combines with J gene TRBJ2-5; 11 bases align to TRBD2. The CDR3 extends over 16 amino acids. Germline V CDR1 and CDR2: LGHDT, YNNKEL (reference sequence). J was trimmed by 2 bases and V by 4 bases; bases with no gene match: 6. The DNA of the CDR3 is TGTGCCAGCAGCCGATCAGGGACTAGCGGTCAAGAGACCCAGTACTTC. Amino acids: CASSRSGTSGQETQYF.

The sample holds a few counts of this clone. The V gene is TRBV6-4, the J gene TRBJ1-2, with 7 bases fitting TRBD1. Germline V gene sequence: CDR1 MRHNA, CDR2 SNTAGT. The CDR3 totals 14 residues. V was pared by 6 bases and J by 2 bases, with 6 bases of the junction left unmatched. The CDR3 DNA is TGTGCCAGCAGCCCCGGGACAGAGAACTATGGCTACACCTTC. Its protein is CASSPGTENYGYTF.

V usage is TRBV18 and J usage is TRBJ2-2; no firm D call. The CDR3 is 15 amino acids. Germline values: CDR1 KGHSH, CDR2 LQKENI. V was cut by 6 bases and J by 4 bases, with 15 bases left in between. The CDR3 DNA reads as TGTGCCAGCTCCGCCATTATATCTAGCACCGGGGAGCTGTTTTTT. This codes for CASSAIISSTGELFF.

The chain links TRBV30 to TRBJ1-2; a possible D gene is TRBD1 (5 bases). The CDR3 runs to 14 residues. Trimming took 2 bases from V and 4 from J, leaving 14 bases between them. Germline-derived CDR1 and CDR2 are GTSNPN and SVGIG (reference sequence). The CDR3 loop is CAWSLLRGGYGYTF. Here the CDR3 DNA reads TGTGCCTGGAGTTTGCTGCGTGGGGGCTATGGCTACACCTTC. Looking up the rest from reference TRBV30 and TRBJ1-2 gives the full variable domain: SQTIHQWPATLVQPVGSPLSLECTVEGTSNPNLYWYRQAAGRGLQLLFYSVGIGQISSEVPQNLSASRPQDRQFILSSKKLLLSDSGFYLCAWSLLRGGYGYTFGSGTRLTVV.

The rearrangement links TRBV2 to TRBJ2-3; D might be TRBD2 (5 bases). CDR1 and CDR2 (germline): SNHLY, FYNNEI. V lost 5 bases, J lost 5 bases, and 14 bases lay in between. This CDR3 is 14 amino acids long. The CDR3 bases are TGTGCCAGCAGTACGGGTCGGGGATTAGATACGCAGTATTTT. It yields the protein CASSTGRGLDTQYF.

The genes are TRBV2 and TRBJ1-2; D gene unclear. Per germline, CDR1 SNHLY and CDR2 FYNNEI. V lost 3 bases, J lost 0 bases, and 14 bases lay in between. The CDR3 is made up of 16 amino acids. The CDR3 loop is CASSDNLVAPNYGYTF. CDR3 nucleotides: TGTGCCAGCAGTGACAACTTGGTGGCCCCTAACTATGGCTACACCTTC.

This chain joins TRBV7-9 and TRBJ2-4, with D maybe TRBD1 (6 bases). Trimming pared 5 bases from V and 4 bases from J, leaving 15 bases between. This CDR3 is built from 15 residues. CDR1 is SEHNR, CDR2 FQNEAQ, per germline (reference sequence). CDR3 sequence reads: CASSLFGQGKNIQYF. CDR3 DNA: TGTGCCAGCAGCCTCTTTGGGCAGGGGAAAAACATTCAGTACTTC.

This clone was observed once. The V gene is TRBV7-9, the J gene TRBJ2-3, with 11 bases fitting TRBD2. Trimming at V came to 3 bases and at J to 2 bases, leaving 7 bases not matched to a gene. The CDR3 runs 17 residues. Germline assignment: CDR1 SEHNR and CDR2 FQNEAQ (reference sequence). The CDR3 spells CASSLFVAGGFTDTQYF. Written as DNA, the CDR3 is TGTGCCAGCAGCTTGTTTGTAGCGGGGGGGTTCACAGATACGCAGTATTTT.

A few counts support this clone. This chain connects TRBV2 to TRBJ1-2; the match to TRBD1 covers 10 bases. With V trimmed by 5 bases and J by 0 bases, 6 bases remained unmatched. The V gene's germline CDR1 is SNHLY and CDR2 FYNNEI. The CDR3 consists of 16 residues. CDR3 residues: CASSRPTGGSNYGYTF. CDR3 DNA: TGTGCCAGCAGTAGACCGACAGGGGGCTCTAACTATGGCTACACCTTC.

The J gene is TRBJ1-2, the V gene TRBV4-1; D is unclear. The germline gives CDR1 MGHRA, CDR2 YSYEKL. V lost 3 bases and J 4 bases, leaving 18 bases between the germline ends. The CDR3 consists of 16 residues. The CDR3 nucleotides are TGCGCCAGCAGCCAGGAGGGAAGGGCCGAGGGCTATGGCTACACCTTC. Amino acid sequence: CASSQEGRAEGYGYTF.

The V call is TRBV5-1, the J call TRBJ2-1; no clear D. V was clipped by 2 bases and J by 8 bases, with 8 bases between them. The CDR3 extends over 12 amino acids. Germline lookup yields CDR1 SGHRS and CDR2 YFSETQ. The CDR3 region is CASSFNIDEQFF. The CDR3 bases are TGCGCCAGCAGCTTCAACATCGATGAGCAGTTCTTC. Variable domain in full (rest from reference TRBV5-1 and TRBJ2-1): KAGVTQTPRYLIKTRGQQVTLSCSPISGHRSVSWYQQTPGQGLQFLFEYFSETQRNKGNFPGRFSGRQFSNSRSEMNVSTLELGDSALYLCASSFNIDEQFFGPGTRLTVL.

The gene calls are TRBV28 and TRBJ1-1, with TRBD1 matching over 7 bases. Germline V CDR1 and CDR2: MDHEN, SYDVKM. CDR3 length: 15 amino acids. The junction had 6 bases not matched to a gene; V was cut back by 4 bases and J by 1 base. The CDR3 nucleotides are TGTGCCAGCAGTTCCTCGGACAGGTCGAACACTGAAGCTTTCTTT. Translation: CASSSSDRSNTEAFF.

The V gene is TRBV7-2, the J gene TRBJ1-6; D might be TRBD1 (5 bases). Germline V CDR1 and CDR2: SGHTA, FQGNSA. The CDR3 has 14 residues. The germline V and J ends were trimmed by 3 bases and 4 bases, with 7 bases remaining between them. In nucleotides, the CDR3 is TGTGCCAGCAGCTTCTCAGGGTATAATTCACCCCTCCACTTT. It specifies CASSFSGYNSPLHF.

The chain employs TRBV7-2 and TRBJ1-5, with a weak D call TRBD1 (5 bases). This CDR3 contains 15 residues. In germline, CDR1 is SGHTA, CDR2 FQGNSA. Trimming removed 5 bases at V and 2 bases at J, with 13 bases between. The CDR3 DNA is TGTGCCAGCAGCCTCGACAGTGGAGGCAATCAGCCCCAGCATTTT. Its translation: CASSLDSGGNQPQHF.

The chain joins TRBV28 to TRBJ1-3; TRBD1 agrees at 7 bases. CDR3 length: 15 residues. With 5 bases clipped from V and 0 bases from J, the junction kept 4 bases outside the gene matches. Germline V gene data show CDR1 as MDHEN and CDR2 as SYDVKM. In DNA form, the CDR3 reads TGTGCCAGCAGTCCCGACAGGGTCTCTGGAAACACCATATATTTT. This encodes CASSPDRVSGNTIYF. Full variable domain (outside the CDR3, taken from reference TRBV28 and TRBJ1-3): DVKVTQSSRYLVKRTGEKVFLECVQDMDHENMFWYRQDPGLGLRLIYFSYDVKMKEKGDIPEGYSVSREKKERFSLILESASTNQTSMYLCASSPDRVSGNTIYFGEGSWLTVV.

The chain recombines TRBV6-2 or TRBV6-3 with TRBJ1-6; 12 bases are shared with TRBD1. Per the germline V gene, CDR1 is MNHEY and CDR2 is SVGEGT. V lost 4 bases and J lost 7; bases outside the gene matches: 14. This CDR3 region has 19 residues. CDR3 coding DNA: TGTGCCAGCAGTTGGGAACCGGGACAGGGGGCTATGAACAATTCACCCCTCCACTTT. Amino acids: CASSWEPGQGAMNNSPLHF.

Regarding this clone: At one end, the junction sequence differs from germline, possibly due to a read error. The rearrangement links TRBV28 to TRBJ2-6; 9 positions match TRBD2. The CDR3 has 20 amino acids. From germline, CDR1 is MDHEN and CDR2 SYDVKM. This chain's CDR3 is CASTLKREVFLSSGANVLTF. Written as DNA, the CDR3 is TGTGCCAGCACTTTAAAGCGGGAGGTATTTTTAAGCTCTGGGGCCAACGTCCTGACTTTC.

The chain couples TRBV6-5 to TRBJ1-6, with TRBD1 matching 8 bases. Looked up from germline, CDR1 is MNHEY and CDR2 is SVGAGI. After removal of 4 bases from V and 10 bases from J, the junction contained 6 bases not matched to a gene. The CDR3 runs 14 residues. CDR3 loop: CASSSVAGGSPLHF. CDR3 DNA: TGTGCCAGCAGTTCCGTCGCAGGGGGCTCACCCCTCCACTTT.

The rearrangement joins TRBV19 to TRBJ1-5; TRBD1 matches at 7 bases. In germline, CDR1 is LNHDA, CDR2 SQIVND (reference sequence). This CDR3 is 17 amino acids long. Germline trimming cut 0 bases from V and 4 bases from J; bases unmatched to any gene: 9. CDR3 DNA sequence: TGTGCCAGTAGTATAGATCTCAGGGCAGGGGGGAATCAGCCCCAGCATTTT. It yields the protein CASSIDLRAGGNQPQHF.

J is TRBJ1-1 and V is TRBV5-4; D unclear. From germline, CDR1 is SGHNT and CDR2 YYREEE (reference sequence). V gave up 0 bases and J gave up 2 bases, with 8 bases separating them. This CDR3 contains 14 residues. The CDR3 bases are TGTGCCAGCAGCTTGGGACCTTCCAACACTGAAGCTTTCTTT. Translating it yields CASSLGPSNTEAFF.

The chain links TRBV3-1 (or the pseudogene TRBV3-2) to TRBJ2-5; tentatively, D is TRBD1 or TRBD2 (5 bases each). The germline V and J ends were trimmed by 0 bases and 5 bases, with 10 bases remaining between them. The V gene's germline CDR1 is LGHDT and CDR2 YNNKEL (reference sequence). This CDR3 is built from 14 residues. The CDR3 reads CASSQDRGYETQYF. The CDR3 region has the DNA TGTGCCAGCAGCCAAGATCGGGGCTACGAGACCCAGTACTTC.

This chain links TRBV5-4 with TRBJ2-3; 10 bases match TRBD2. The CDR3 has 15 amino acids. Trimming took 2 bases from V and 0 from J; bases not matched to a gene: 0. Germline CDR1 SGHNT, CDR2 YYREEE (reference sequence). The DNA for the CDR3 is TGTGCCAGCAGCTTTAGCGGGAGGAGCACAGATACGCAGTATTTT. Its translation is CASSFSGRSTDTQYF.

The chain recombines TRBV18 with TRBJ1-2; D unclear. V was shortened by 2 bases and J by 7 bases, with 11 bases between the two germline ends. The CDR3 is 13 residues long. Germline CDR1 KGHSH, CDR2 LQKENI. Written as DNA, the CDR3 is TGTGCCAGCTCACCATTTGAAGAGTTTGGCTACACCTTC. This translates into CASSPFEEFGYTF.